The rows below give T cell receptor beta chains drawn from one sample of a study of CD4+ T cells in melanoma. Clones were sequenced by immunoSEQ multiplex PCR, and TCRdb holds only the in-frame ones, with some missing. The sample gives 40,000 to 50,000 clones, about 88% of which show up once; over 9.5% is in the top ten. The specimen sequenced was peripheral blood. All receptors derive from a human donor with melanoma. The CDR3 runs from the conserved cysteine through the conserved F or W. Rows may omit the clone size; those that give it use once, few, many or a size class.

v_call: TRBV25-1; clone_size: -; cdr3_aa: CASSESGGLTEAFF
v_call: TRBV7-3; clone_size: once; cdr3_aa: CASSLNGGTSTDTQYF
v_call: TRBV6-6; clone_size: -; cdr3_aa: CASSYQPANTEAFF
v_call: TRBV7-2; clone_size: -; cdr3_aa: CASSSGQANYGYTF
v_call: TRBV29-1; clone_size: -; cdr3_aa: CSVEMGGGQPQHF
v_call: TRBV7-9; clone_size: -; cdr3_aa: CASSLAGMGEQFF
v_call: TRBV7-9; clone_size: -; cdr3_aa: CASRGQGNLEAFF
v_call: TRBV29-1; clone_size: -; cdr3_aa: CSVLAGGTDTQYF
v_call: TRBV10-1; clone_size: once; cdr3_aa: CASSEEGSYNEQFF
v_call: TRBV18; clone_size: -; cdr3_aa: CASSPLQGGNSPLHF
v_call: TRBV19; clone_size: -; cdr3_aa: CASSISRVAGELFF
v_call: TRBV7-2; clone_size: -; cdr3_aa: CASSLPWGQGNYNEQFF
v_call: TRBV28; clone_size: -; cdr3_aa: CASSYQTGGANGYTF
v_call: TRBV7-9; clone_size: -; cdr3_aa: CASSKLGTGELFF
v_call: TRBV12-1; clone_size: -; cdr3_aa: CASSLGGAWYNSPLHF
v_call: TRBV7-2; clone_size: -; cdr3_aa: CASSTRIRVATTEAFF
v_call: TRBV28; clone_size: -; cdr3_aa: CASSRSVGVYEQYF
v_call: TRBV18; clone_size: -; cdr3_aa: CASSPEDRDAYGYTF
v_call: TRBV4-3; clone_size: once; cdr3_aa: CASSQDNELAAFF
v_call: TRBV2; clone_size: -; cdr3_aa: CASSEELGQGSYEQYF
v_call: TRBV4-2; clone_size: -; cdr3_aa: CASSPRLSGGELFF
v_call: TRBV7-8; clone_size: -; cdr3_aa: CASSIGTEEQYF
v_call: TRBV5-4; clone_size: -; cdr3_aa: CASSSTSGGALQYF
v_call: TRBV23-1; clone_size: once; cdr3_aa: CASSQAPGSYEQYF
v_call: TRBV5-1; clone_size: -; cdr3_aa: CASSLTRGSTEAFF
v_call: TRBV12-2; clone_size: -; cdr3_aa: CASRSGEGRVNTEAFF
v_call: TRBV29-1; clone_size: -; cdr3_aa: CSVPGTGVKQYF
v_call: TRBV7-8; clone_size: -; cdr3_aa: CASSSDYEQYF
v_call: TRBV6-1; clone_size: -; cdr3_aa: CASKEDGVGYTF
v_call: TRBV9; clone_size: -; cdr3_aa: CASSLPAANTEAFF
v_call: TRBV11-2; clone_size: -; cdr3_aa: CASRDSYNEKLFF